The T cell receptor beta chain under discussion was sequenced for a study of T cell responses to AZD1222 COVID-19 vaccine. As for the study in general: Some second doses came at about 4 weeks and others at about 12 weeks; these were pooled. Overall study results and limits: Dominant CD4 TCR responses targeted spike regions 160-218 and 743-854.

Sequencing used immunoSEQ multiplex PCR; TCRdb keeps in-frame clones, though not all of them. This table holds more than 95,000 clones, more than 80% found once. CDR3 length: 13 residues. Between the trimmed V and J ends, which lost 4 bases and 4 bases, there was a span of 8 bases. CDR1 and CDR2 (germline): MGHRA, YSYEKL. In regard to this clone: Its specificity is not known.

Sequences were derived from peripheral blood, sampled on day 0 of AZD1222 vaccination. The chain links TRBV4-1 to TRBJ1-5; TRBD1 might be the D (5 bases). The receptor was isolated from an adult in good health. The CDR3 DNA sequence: TGCGCCAGCAGCCTCAGGGAGAATCAGCCCCAGCATTTT. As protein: CASSLRENQPQHF.